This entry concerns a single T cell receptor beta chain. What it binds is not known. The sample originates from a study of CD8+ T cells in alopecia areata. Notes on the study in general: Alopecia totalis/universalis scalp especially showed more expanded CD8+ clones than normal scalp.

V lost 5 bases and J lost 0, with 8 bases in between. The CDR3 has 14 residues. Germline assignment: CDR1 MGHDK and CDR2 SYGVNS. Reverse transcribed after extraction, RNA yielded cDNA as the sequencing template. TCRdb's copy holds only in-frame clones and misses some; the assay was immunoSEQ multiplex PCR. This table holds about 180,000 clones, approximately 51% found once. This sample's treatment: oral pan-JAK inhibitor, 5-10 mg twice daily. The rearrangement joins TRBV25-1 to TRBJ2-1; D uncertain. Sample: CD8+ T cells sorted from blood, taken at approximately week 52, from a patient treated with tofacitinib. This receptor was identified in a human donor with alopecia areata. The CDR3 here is CASSHSLSYNEQFF. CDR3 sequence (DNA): TGTGCCAGCAGTCACAGCCTCTCCTACAATGAGCAGTTCTTC.